Listed here is a single T cell receptor (beta chain). This record comes from a study of T cell responses to AZD1222 COVID-19 vaccine. Sequenced by immunoSEQ multiplex PCR; TCRdb stores in-frame clones only, minus some. This table has 57,000 or so clones, roughly four fifths appearing once. This CDR3 contains 14 residues. CDR1 and CDR2 from the germline V gene are KGHSH and LQKENI. Losses at the gene ends were 2 bases for V and 15 bases for J; bases not matched to a gene: 10. The sample consisted of peripheral blood, taken 28 days after the second AZD1222 dose. The chain carries TRBV18 and TRBJ2-1, with 10 bases matching TRBD2. This receptor was obtained from an adult who received the AZD1222 COVID-19 vaccine. CDR3 protein: CASSPGGSGRTMFF. As DNA, the CDR3 is TGTGCCAGCTCACCAGGGGGTAGCGGGAGGACTATGTTCTTC.